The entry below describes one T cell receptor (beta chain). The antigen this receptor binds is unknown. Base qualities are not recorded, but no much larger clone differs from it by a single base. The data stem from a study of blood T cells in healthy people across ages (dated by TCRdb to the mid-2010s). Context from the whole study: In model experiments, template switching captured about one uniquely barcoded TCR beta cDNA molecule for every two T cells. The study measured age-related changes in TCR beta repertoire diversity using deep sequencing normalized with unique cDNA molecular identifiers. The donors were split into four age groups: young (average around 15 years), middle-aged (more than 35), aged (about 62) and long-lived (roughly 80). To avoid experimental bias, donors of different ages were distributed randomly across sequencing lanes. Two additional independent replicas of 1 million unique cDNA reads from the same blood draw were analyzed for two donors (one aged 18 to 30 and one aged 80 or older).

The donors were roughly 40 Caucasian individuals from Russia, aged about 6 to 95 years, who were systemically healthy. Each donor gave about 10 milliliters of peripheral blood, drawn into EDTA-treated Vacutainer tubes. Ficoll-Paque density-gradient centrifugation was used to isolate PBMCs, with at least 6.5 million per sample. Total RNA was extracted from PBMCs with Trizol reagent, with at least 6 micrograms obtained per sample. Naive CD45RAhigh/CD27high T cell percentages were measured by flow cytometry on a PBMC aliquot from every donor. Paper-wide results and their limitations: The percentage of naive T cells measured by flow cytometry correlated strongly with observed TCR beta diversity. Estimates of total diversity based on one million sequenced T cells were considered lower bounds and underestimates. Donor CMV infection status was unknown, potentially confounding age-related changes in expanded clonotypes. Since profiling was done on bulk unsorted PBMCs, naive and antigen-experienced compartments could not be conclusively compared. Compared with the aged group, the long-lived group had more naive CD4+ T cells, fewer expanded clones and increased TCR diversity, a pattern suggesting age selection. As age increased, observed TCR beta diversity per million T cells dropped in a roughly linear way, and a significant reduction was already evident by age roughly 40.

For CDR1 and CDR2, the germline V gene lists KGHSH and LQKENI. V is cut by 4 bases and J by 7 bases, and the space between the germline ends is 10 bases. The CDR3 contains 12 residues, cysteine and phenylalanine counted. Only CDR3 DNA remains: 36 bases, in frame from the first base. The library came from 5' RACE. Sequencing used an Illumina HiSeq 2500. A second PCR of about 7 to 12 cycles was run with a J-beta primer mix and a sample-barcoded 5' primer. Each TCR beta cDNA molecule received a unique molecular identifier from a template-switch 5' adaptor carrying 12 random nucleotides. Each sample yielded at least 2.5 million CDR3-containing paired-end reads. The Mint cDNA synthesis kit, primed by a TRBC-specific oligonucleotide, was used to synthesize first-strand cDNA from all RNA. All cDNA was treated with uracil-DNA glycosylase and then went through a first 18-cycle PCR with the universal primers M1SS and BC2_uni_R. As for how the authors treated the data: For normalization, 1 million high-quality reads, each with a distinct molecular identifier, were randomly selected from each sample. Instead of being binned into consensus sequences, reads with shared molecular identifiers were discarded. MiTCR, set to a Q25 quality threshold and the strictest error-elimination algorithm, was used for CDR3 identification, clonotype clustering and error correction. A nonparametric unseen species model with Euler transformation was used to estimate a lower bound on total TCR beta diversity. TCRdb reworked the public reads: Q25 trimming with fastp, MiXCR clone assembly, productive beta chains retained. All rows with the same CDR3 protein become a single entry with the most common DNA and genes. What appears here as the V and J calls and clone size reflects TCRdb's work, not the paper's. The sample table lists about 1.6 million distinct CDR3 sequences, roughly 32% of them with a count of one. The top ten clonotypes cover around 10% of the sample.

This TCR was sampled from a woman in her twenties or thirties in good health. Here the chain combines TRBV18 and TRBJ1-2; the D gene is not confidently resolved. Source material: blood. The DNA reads TGTGCCAGCTCACGGGCGGCCCGTGGCTACACCTTC. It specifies CASSRAARGYTF.